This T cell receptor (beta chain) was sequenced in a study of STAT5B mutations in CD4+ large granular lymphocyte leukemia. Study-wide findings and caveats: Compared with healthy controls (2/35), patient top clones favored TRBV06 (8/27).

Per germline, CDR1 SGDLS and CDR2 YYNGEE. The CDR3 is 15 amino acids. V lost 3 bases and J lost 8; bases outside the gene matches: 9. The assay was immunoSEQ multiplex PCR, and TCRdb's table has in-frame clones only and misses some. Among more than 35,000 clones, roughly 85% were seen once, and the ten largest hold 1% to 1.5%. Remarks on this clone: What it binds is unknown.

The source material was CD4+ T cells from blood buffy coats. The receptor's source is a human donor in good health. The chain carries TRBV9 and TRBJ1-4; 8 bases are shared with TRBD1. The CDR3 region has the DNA TGTGCCAGCAGCGCAGGACAGGGAGAGTGGGAAAAACTGTTTTTT. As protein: CASSAGQGEWEKLFF.